Listed here is a single T cell receptor beta chain. Its specificity is unknown. The germline gene is not matched at one end of the junction; a read error may be the cause. Sequencing was performed with immunoSEQ multiplex PCR; in TCRdb, only in-frame clones are kept and a portion is missing. Of 80,000 to 100,000 clones listed, roughly 84% are singletons. The sample originates from a study of OX40 agonist ivuxolimab in advanced cancers. Study results and limitations: Individuals who were partial responders at 0.1-3.0 mg/kg had clonal expansion that ranked among the lowest.

This CDR3 is 14 amino acids long. Germline CDR1 and CDR2: SSHAT and FNYEAQ (reference sequence). The chain links TRBV7-7 to TRBJ2-3; possible D gene TRBD2, 5 bases. Sequencing was performed on CD4+ or CD8+ T cells sorted from blood, taken in a trial of the OX40 agonist ivuxolimab. This TCR was recovered from an adult with an advanced solid tumor such as melanoma, head and neck, liver or kidney cancer. CDR3 protein: CASSSTYSADTQYF. CDR3 coding DNA: TGTGCTAGCAGCTCGACTTATAGCGCAGATACGCAGTATTTT.